This TCR beta chain was found in a study of blood T cell repertoires in COVID-19. In the study overall: Sites across the United States, Italy and Spain contributed samples from acute and convalescent COVID-19. The cDNA or gDNA used as material had been derived from T cells, B-cell-depleted T cells, or PBMCs.

CDR1 and CDR2 (germline): SGHTA, FQGNSA. This CDR3 has 15 amino acids. V was clipped by 1 base and J by 6 bases, with 16 bases between them. Original handling: Estimation of nucleated cell counts was performed using reference gene primer amplification. Clones were read by immunoSEQ multiplex PCR, and TCRdb kept only the in-frame ones, dropping some. V and J calls and clone size are copied from that table; D and trimming were computed from the DNA. The table has 85,000 to 110,000 clones, 85% to 90% seen once. Sequences were obtained from peripheral blood. The TCR comes from a human donor in a cohort sampled during active COVID-19. The rearrangement links TRBV7-2 to TRBJ2-7; D may be TRBD1 (6 bases). CDR3 amino acids: CASSLVGIVGGEQYF. CDR3 coding DNA: TGTGCCAGCAGCTTAGTAGGGATAGTAGGGGGCGAGCAGTACTTC.